The clone carrying this T cell receptor (beta chain) was detected a few times. The antigen is unknown. The data were taken from a study of T cell responses to AZD1222 COVID-19 vaccine. Across the study: It was second doses at about 4 or about 12 weeks that were pooled. Whole-study results and caveats: Just a handful of AZD1222 recipients tested seropositive at baseline. No repertoire was sampled before or during the peak T cell response, only after it.

The J segment lost 0 bases and the V segment lost 0 bases, leaving 4 bases of the junction unmatched. This CDR3 comprises 17 residues. From germline, CDR1 is LGHDT and CDR2 YNNKEL (reference sequence). Profiling relied on immunoSEQ multiplex PCR, and the TCRdb table lists in-frame clones only, not all of them. The table shows fewer than 150,000 clones, with around 82% occurring only once. V is TRBV3-1 (or the pseudogene TRBV3-2) and J is TRBJ2-2; 7 nucleotides align to TRBD2. Material: peripheral blood, obtained on day 0 of AZD1222 vaccination. The clonotype originates from an adult in good health. CDR3 coding DNA: TGTGCCAGCAGCCAAGAAACTAGCGTCGCGAACACCGGGGAGCTGTTTTTT. It encodes CASSQETSVANTGELFF.